The 19 T cell receptor beta chains reported below all come from one sample, sequenced in a study of CD8 T cells in Susac syndrome. Random hexamers primed reverse transcription of about 0.45 to 1 ug RNA. MiXCR was run by TCRdb on the immunoSEQ multiplex PCR reads, yielding one entry per CDR3 protein. The table records 130,000 or so distinct CDR3 sequences, just over 95% of them present only once. Sequenced material: CD4+ T cells from PBMCs. These receptor sequences come from a human donor with Susac syndrome.

This chain connects TRBV7-2 to TRBJ2-1; possibly TRBD2 for D (6 bases). The CDR3 covers 13 residues. CDR1 SGHTA and CDR2 FQGNSA come from the germline V gene. V lost 5 bases to trimming and J lost 4 bases, with 9 bases between them. CDR3 region: CASSPSAYNEQFF. In DNA form, the CDR3 reads TGTGCCAGCAGCCCTAGCGCGTACAATGAGCAGTTCTTC.

This rearrangement joins TRBV7-2 to TRBJ2-3, with 7 bases lining up with TRBD2. The V gene's germline CDR1 is SGHTA and CDR2 FQGNSA. The CDR3 loop spans 14 amino acids. V shed 5 bases and J 4 bases; nucleotides not matched to a gene: 6. Here the CDR3 DNA reads TGTGCCAGCAGCCAGGGAGGGCCCCCAGATACGCAGTATTTT. The encoded protein is CASSQGGPPDTQYF.

The chain carries TRBV18 and TRBJ2-5, with unresolved D. The V gene's germline CDR1 is KGHSH and CDR2 LQKENI. V was pared by 4 bases and J by 3 bases, with 6 bases between. This CDR3 comprises 12 residues. The CDR3 region has the DNA TGTGCCAGCTCACGGCGCGAAGAGACCCAGTACTTC. This encodes CASSRREETQYF.

V and J are TRBV6-2 or TRBV6-3 and TRBJ2-1; 13 nucleotides align to TRBD2. The V gene's germline CDR1 is MNHEY and CDR2 SVGEGT. CDR3 length equals 19 residues. J was trimmed by 6 bases and V by 3 bases; bases with no gene match: 14. The CDR3 spells CASSYRGLAGVGTLNEQFF. CDR3 coding DNA: TGTGCCAGCAGTTATAGAGGACTAGCGGGAGTTGGAACCCTCAATGAGCAGTTCTTC.

This chain connects TRBV5-4 to TRBJ1-4, with D perhaps matching TRBD1 (5 bases). There are 15 residues in the CDR3. V was trimmed by 1 base and J by 8 bases, leaving 15 bases between them. The germline CDR1 and CDR2 sequences are SGHNT and YYREEE (reference sequence). This CDR3 reads CASSLSQGGSEKLFF. CDR3 nucleotide sequence: TGTGCCAGCAGCTTGAGTCAGGGAGGGAGCGAAAAACTGTTTTTT.

The chain recombines TRBV20-1 with TRBJ2-1, with D unclear. Trimming cost V 3 bases and J 6 bases, with 6 bases left between them. CDR3 length equals 11 residues. CDR1 is DFQATT and CDR2 is SNEGSKA in the germline V gene (reference sequence). CDR3 DNA: TGCAGTGCTAGGTTGGGCAATGAGCAGTTCTTC. Amino acids: CSARLGNEQFF.

V usage is TRBV29-1 and J usage is TRBJ2-1; 10 nucleotides line up with TRBD2. The V segment lost 7 bases and the J segment 6 bases; nucleotides outside the gene matches: 9. From germline, CDR1 is SQVTM and CDR2 ANQGSEA. CDR3 length: 14 amino acids. The CDR3 loop is CSASSGSSLNEQFF. The CDR3 nucleotides read TGCAGCGCCTCTAGCGGGAGTTCTCTCAATGAGCAGTTCTTC.

The chain uses TRBV29-1 and TRBJ2-1; 8 bases align to TRBD2. CDR1 SQVTM and CDR2 ANQGSEA come from the germline V gene. V was clipped by 7 bases and J by 1 base; unmatched bases: 18. The CDR3 consists of 18 residues. CDR3 sequence: CSARGKPSGLTSYNEQFF. CDR3 sequence (DNA): TGCAGCGCTCGGGGCAAGCCTAGCGGGCTCACATCCTACAATGAGCAGTTCTTC.

This chain connects TRBV29-1 to TRBJ2-1; D is perhaps TRBD2 (5 bases). Germline lookup yields CDR1 SQVTM and CDR2 ANQGSEA. The CDR3 runs 13 residues. V was pared by 2 bases and J by 9 bases, with 14 bases between. In DNA form, the CDR3 reads TGCAGCGTTGAACCTATCCGGGGAGTTGAGCAGTTCTTC. Translating it yields CSVEPIRGVEQFF.

The V and J genes are TRBV2 and TRBJ1-5, with 8 bases identical to TRBD1. Germline V gene data show CDR1 as SNHLY and CDR2 as FYNNEI. CDR3 length: 15 amino acids. Germline trimming cut 6 bases from V and 2 bases from J; bases unmatched to any gene: 6. The CDR3 DNA reads as TGTGCCAGCAGGGTTGGGACAGGCGGCAATCAGCCCCAGCATTTT. Translated, it gives CASRVGTGGNQPQHF.

This clonotype was seen once. This chain connects TRBV7-2 to TRBJ2-7; 7 bases match TRBD2. Germline lookup yields CDR1 SGHTA and CDR2 FQGNSA. The CDR3 spans 14 residues. V shed 5 bases, J shed 4 bases, and the junction held 8 bases outside the gene matches. The CDR3 DNA follows: TGTGCCAGCAGCCCTCAGGGAGGGAGGTACGAGCAGTACTTC. Protein: CASSPQGGRYEQYF. Based on the CDR3 plus reference TRBV7-2 and TRBJ2-7, the full variable domain is GAGVSQSPSNKVTEKGKDVELRCDPISGHTALYWYRQSLGQGLEFLIYFQGNSAPDKSGLPSDRFSAERTGGSVSTLTIQRTQQEDSAVYLCASSPQGGRYEQYFGPGTRLTVT.

The chain employs TRBV20-1 and TRBJ2-6; D not certain. Germline CDR1 is DFQATT and CDR2 is SNEGSKA (reference sequence). V was pared by 5 bases and J by 0 bases, with 8 bases between. The CDR3 has 14 amino acids. CDR3 nucleotides: TGCAGTGCTTTTGACCCCTCTGGGGCCAACGTCCTGACTTTC. Its protein product is CSAFDPSGANVLTF.

V usage is TRBV7-8 and J usage is TRBJ2-1; TRBD2 matches 11 bases. CDR3 length equals 16 residues. J lost 6 bases, V lost 8 bases, and 12 bases had no gene match. Germline lookup yields CDR1 SGHVS and CDR2 FQNEAQ. CDR3 protein: CASATAGTSGINEQFF. CDR3 DNA: TGTGCCAGCGCAACCGCCGGGACTAGCGGCATCAATGAGCAGTTCTTC.

The chain couples TRBV5-4 to TRBJ2-1, with 9 bases lining up with TRBD1. Trimming at V came to 3 bases and at J to 4 bases, leaving 8 bases not matched to a gene. Germline CDR1 and CDR2: SGHNT and YYREEE (reference sequence). This CDR3 region has 16 residues. DNA for the CDR3: TGTGCCAGCAGCTCCGGGACAGGGAATCTTTACAATGAGCAGTTCTTC. It codes for CASSSGTGNLYNEQFF.

This chain links TRBV7-6 with TRBJ2-1; D is possibly TRBD2 (6 bases). Germline V lookup: CDR1 SGHVS, CDR2 FNYEAQ. The CDR3 runs to 16 residues. The V and J ends lost 1 base and 0 bases respectively, with 10 bases between them. In DNA form, the CDR3 reads TGTGCCAGCAGCTTAGAGGCTAGCGTCTCCTACAATGAGCAGTTCTTC. Residues: CASSLEASVSYNEQFF.

This clonotype has just one count. This chain links TRBV15 with TRBJ2-7; 9 bases fit TRBD1. V was clipped by 2 bases and J by 7 bases; unmatched bases: 12. The CDR3 extends over 16 amino acids. Germline assignment: CDR1 LNHNV and CDR2 YYDKDF (reference sequence). The CDR3 nucleotides read TGTGCCACCAGCAGAAAATACGGGACAGGGACTCAAGAGCAGTACTTC. It encodes CATSRKYGTGTQEQYF. The full variable domain, rest sourced from reference TRBV15 and TRBJ2-7, is DAMVIQNPRYQVTQFGKPVTLSCSQTLNHNVMYWYQQKSSQAPKLLFHYYDKDFNNEADTPDNFQSRRPNTSFCFLDIRSPGLGDTAMYLCATSRKYGTGTQEQYFGPGTRLTVT.

The V call is TRBV15, the J call TRBJ2-5; maybe TRBD2 (5 bases). This CDR3 spans 12 amino acids. The germline V gene encodes CDR1 LNHNV and CDR2 YYDKDF (reference sequence). Trimming shortened V by 8 bases and J by 5 bases, and 12 bases separated the two germline ends. CDR3 nucleotides: TGTGCCACCGGGAGACGAGGGGAGACCCAGTACTTC. Amino acids: CATGRRGETQYF.

V is TRBV7-2 and J is TRBJ2-5; possible D gene TRBD2, 6 bases. Per germline, CDR1 SGHTA and CDR2 FQGNSA. The germline V and J ends were trimmed by 0 bases and 5 bases, with 19 bases remaining between them. This CDR3 contains 17 residues. CDR3 bases: TGTGCCAGCAGCTTAGCGCGAGGAGGGAGGTCGGCGGAGACCCAGTACTTC. Translated: CASSLARGGRSAETQYF. Drawing the rest from reference TRBV7-2 and TRBJ2-5, the complete variable domain is GAGVSQSPSNKVTEKGKDVELRCDPISGHTALYWYRQSLGQGLEFLIYFQGNSAPDKSGLPSDRFSAERTGGSVSTLTIQRTQQEDSAVYLCASSLARGGRSAETQYFGPGTRLLVL.

The chain uses TRBV12-3 or TRBV12-4 and TRBJ1-5, with TRBD1 as a possible D gene (5 bases). There are 13 residues in the CDR3. V lost 7 bases, J lost 4 bases, and 11 bases lay in between. CDR3 sequence: CASTQQGNQPQHF. The CDR3 coding sequence is TGTGCCAGCACTCAGCAGGGTAATCAGCCCCAGCATTTT.